This is a list of T cell receptor beta chains from one sample in a study of blood T cell repertoires in COVID-19. TCRdb keeps only in-frame clones here, not all; method: immunoSEQ multiplex PCR. The top ten hold 7.5% of the sample, which has approximately 190,000 clones, roughly 80% seen once. Sample: PBMCs or T cells enriched from blood (not recorded which). The receptors derive from a man in his forties who had recovered from COVID-19. CDR3s include the opening cysteine and the closing phenylalanine or tryptophan. A D gene is named only where the DNA matches it firmly. Some rows have no size entry. The others give once, few or many, or a class for an expanded clone.

D: -; size: -; V: TRBV6-5; J: TRBJ2-7; DNA: TGTGCCAGCAGGATAAGCGCGGTAGGCTCCTACGAGCAGTACTTC; CDR3: CASRISAVGSYEQYF
D: TRBD2; size: -; V: TRBV11-2; J: TRBJ2-7; DNA: TGTGCCAGCAGCTTAAAGAGAGTAGCGGGGGGACACTCCTACGAGCAGTACTTC; CDR3: CASSLKRVAGGHSYEQYF
D: TRBD1; size: -; V: TRBV30; J: TRBJ1-6; DNA: TGTGCCTGGAGGGGACAGGGGAATTCACCCCTCCACTTT; CDR3: CAWRGQGNSPLHF
D: TRBD2; size: -; V: TRBV7-8; J: TRBJ2-7; DNA: TGTGCCAGCAGCCAATACGGACGTCTAGCGGGGGGCGAGCAGTACTTC; CDR3: CASSQYGRLAGGEQYF
D: -; size: -; V: TRBV5-1; J: TRBJ1-2; DNA: TGCGCCAGCAGCTTGGGAGGGTTAGACTATGGCTACACCTTC; CDR3: CASSLGGLDYGYTF
D: TRBD1; size: -; V: TRBV30; J: TRBJ2-1; DNA: TGTGCCTGGAGTGAGGGGCTAGGGGGCAGGAATGAGCAGTTCTTC; CDR3: CAWSEGLGGRNEQFF
D: -; size: few; V: TRBV27; J: TRBJ1-3; DNA: TGTGCCAGCAGTTTGGGAGGGGCTGGAAACACCATATATTTT; CDR3: CASSLGGAGNTIYF
D: -; size: -; V: TRBV18; J: TRBJ1-2; DNA: TGTGCCAGCTCACCAGATTCAGGGTCAGTACGCTACACCTTC; CDR3: CASSPDSGSVRYTF
D: TRBD1; size: -; V: TRBV13; J: TRBJ1-1; DNA: TGTGCCAGCAGCTTAGGCGGGACAGCGAACACTGAAGCTTTCTTT; CDR3: CASSLGGTANTEAFF
D: -; size: -; V: TRBV5-4; J: TRBJ2-3; DNA: TGTGCCAGCAGTTTGGGACTTGCCCGATTCCAGGATACGCAGTATTTT; CDR3: CASSLGLARFQDTQYF
D: -; size: -; V: TRBV19; J: TRBJ1-3; DNA: TGTGCCAGTAGTATTACAGATTCTGGAAACACCATATATTTT; CDR3: CASSITDSGNTIYF
D: TRBD1; size: few; V: TRBV5-1; J: TRBJ2-3; DNA: TGCGCCAGCAGCGACAGACAGGGCAACACAGATACGCAGTATTTT; CDR3: CASSDRQGNTDTQYF
D: -; size: few; V: TRBV6-2/TRBV6-3; J: TRBJ2-2; DNA: TGTGCCAGCGGTTCTAGCATCACCGGGGAGCTGTTTTTT; CDR3: CASGSSITGELFF
D: -; size: -; V: TRBV4-1; J: TRBJ2-1; DNA: TGCGCCAGCAGCCAAGAGACAGTTTACAATGAGCAGTTCTTC; CDR3: CASSQETVYNEQFF
D: -; size: -; V: TRBV30; J: TRBJ1-2; DNA: TGTGCCTGGAGTAGGACACCAAATAACTATGGCTACACCTTC; CDR3: CAWSRTPNNYGYTF
D: TRBD1; size: -; V: TRBV15; J: TRBJ2-3; DNA: TGTGCCACCAGCGGAACCCACAGGGGGCTCACAGATACGCAGTATTTT; CDR3: CATSGTHRGLTDTQYF
D: -; size: -; V: TRBV5-1; J: TRBJ2-5; DNA: TGCGCCAGCAGCCCCAGGGGCCTAGAGACCCAGTACTTC; CDR3: CASSPRGLETQYF
D: -; size: -; V: TRBV7-8; J: TRBJ1-1; DNA: TGTGCCAGCAGCCTGGCCCCCGGCGGCACTGAAGCTTTCTTT; CDR3: CASSLAPGGTEAFF
D: TRBD1; size: -; V: TRBV5-1; J: TRBJ1-4; DNA: TGCGCCAGCAGCTTTTCAGGGACAGGGAATGAAAAACTGTTTTTT; CDR3: CASSFSGTGNEKLFF
D: TRBD1; size: -; V: TRBV7-2; J: TRBJ1-2; DNA: TGTGCCAGCAGCTCTAGACAGGGGGCGACGAAGGGCTACACCTTC; CDR3: CASSSRQGATKGYTF
D: TRBD1; size: -; V: TRBV6-6; J: TRBJ1-2; DNA: TGTGCCAGCAGTACAGGGGGGGCGTACACCTTC; CDR3: CASSTGGAYTF
D: -; size: -; V: TRBV7-9; J: TRBJ1-2; DNA: TGTGCCAGCAGCCCGGGAGGGCCGTATGGCTACACCTTC; CDR3: CASSPGGPYGYTF
D: -; size: -; V: TRBV28; J: TRBJ2-4; DNA: TGTGCCAGCAGCTGGGAGTCCCTAGGTGGGATTCAGTACTTC; CDR3: CASSWESLGGIQYF
D: TRBD2; size: few; V: TRBV7-6; J: TRBJ2-5; DNA: TGTGCCAGCAGCTTAGATGGGGCGTGGGGGGGAGAGACCCAGTACTTC; CDR3: CASSLDGAWGGETQYF
D: -; size: -; V: TRBV4-3; J: TRBJ1-2; DNA: TGCGCCAGCAGCCCCATTGACGGAGCATATGGCTACACCTTC; CDR3: CASSPIDGAYGYTF
D: TRBD1; size: -; V: TRBV5-1; J: TRBJ1-1; DNA: TGCGCCAGCAGCTTTACAGGGGGGCCGAACACTGAAGCTTTCTTT; CDR3: CASSFTGGPNTEAFF
D: -; size: few; V: TRBV30; J: TRBJ1-2; DNA: TGTGCCTGGAGCCCGACGCACTGGGGGCTTCACTATGGCTACACCTTC; CDR3: CAWSPTHWGLHYGYTF
D: TRBD1; size: -; V: TRBV25-1; J: TRBJ1-4; DNA: TGTGCCAGCAGGCCAGACAGGGAGTCTGAAAAACTGTTTTTT; CDR3: CASRPDRESEKLFF
D: TRBD1; size: -; V: TRBV19; J: TRBJ2-3; DNA: TGTGCCAGTCGGGACAGGGGTACAGATACGCAGTATTTT; CDR3: CASRDRGTDTQYF
D: TRBD1; size: -; V: TRBV7-2; J: TRBJ2-5; DNA: TGTGCCAGCAGCTTGCAAGCGACAGGGCTGGGCGAGACCCAGTACTTC; CDR3: CASSLQATGLGETQYF
D: TRBD1; size: -; V: TRBV2; J: TRBJ2-7; DNA: TGTGCCAGCAGTGAGTCCATATTAGGGGACAGGGGCTACGAGCAGTACTTC; CDR3: CASSESILGDRGYEQYF
D: TRBD1; size: -; V: TRBV6-5; J: TRBJ1-2; DNA: TGTGCCAGCAGTCCGACGGGACAGGACTATGGCTACACCTTC; CDR3: CASSPTGQDYGYTF
D: -; size: once; V: TRBV5-1; J: TRBJ1-4; DNA: TGCGCCAGCAGCTTCTTTTCCATAGAAACTAATGAAAAACTGTTTTTT; CDR3: CASSFFSIETNEKLFF
D: TRBD2; size: -; V: TRBV11-2; J: TRBJ2-7; DNA: TGTGCCAGCAGCCTAGGGCTAGCGGGGGGGATCGTCCACGAGCAGTACTTC; CDR3: CASSLGLAGGIVHEQYF
D: -; size: -; V: TRBV12-3/TRBV12-4; J: TRBJ2-7; DNA: TGTGCCAGCTGCACCGGACAGCCCTACGAGCAGTACTTC; CDR3: CASCTGQPYEQYF
D: -; size: -; V: TRBV7-9; J: TRBJ1-1; DNA: TGTGCCAGCAGCCCACTCATGAACACTGAAGCTTTCTTT; CDR3: CASSPLMNTEAFF
D: -; size: -; V: TRBV23-1; J: TRBJ1-1; DNA: TGCGCCAGCAGTCAATCGCTCGACGGAGGAGCTGAAGCTTTCTTT; CDR3: CASSQSLDGGAEAFF